Given below is one TCR beta chain in context. The antigen is not known. PCR was performed using 60 Vbeta and 13 Jbeta primers. The data were produced by immunoSEQ multiplex PCR, yet TCRdb's version contains in-frame clones alone and is incomplete. Of some 240,000 clones in the sample, around four fifths were seen once. This record belongs to a study of cytomegalovirus exposure and HLA in healthy donors. General study points: There were 150 to 200 TCR beta chains listed as cytomegalovirus-associated. With later analysis, a missense DCLRE1C variant became linked to TCR beta V- and J-gene trimming.

The germline V gene has CDR1 SGHRS and CDR2 YFSETQ. Losses at the gene ends were 4 bases for V and 7 bases for J; bases not matched to a gene: 10. The CDR3 has 16 residues. This TCR derives from a male donor in good health and CMV-seronegative. J is TRBJ2-1 and V is TRBV5-1; 11 nucleotides agree with TRBD2. Sequencing used PBMCs. The CDR3 nucleotides read TGCGCCAGCAGCATATATAGCGGGAGGGCTGGGAATGAGCAGTTCTTC. Its translation: CASSIYSGRAGNEQFF.